This T cell receptor beta chain was recovered during a study of regulatory T cells in long-lasting Graves disease. This CDR3 region has 14 residues. CDR1 and CDR2 from the germline V gene are DFQATT and SNEGSKA (reference sequence). This clonotype was seen repeatedly, ten times or more. The target antigen is unknown. Study outcomes and limitations: There was favoring of TRBV28, TRBJ1-2 and TRBJ2-5 in persistent disease.

Relying on iRepertoire HTBI primers and Arm-PCR of CDR3 regions, the team built TCR beta libraries. Original methodology: Samples revealed 62 TRBV and over twelve TRBJ segments. TCRdb re-called the multiplex PCR reads through MiXCR, storing one row per CDR3 protein. These V and J calls derive from TCRdb rather than the authors' analysis. The sample holds about 440,000 distinct CDR3 sequences, about 16% seen once. Stated time point: newly diagnosed GD, antithyroid drugs for less than 3 months. With RNA extracted from PBMCs as input, the TCR library was made. These data also featured in a second study, about T cells in Graves' hyperthyroidism and ophthalmopathy. From that second work: An initial round of RT-PCR targeting the TCR CDR3 relied on the HTBI primer set.

This clonotype was obtained from a woman aged 25 to 39 with Graves disease. J is TRBJ1-1 and V is TRBV20-1; TRBD1 matches at 10 bases. Sequenced material: peripheral blood mononuclear cells (PBMCs), taken at new diagnosis, from a patient treated with antithyroid drugs. CDR3 residues: CTFMGTGAEGEAFF. The CDR3 nucleotides are TGCACCTTTATGGGGACAGGGGCCGAGGGTGAAGCTTTCTTT.